This TCR beta chain was sequenced for a study of T-cell memory formation after mild COVID-19. Looking at the study overall: TCR clusters mostly belonged to single donors. Study observations and caveats: The authors left the SARS-CoV-2 specificity of second-wave clones peaking on day 37 unconfirmed.

The CDR3 sequence is 15 residues long. Germline V lookup: CDR1 SGHTA, CDR2 FQGNSA. V was clipped by 2 bases and J by 11 bases, with 19 bases between them. This clonotype was seen a few times. Its matching antigen is unknown. TCRdb itself ran the 5' RACE reads through MiXCR, one entry per CDR3 protein. The sample includes about 290,000 distinct CDR3 sequences, approximately 15% seen only once; the top ten take 22%. The genes are TRBV7-2 and TRBJ1-3; D not resolved. This sequence was found in a man younger than 35 who had mild COVID-19 (a few samples of this study predate the infection). Cell type and time point are not known. The sample taken for sequencing was PBMCs or a T cell subset sorted from them (not recorded which). CDR3 protein: CASSLQDLQQEAIYF. The CDR3 DNA reads as TGTGCCAGCAGCTTACAGGACCTCCAGCAAGAGGCCATATATTTT.